This T cell receptor (beta chain) was identified during a study of OX40 agonist ivuxolimab in advanced cancers. Study information: Head and neck, renal cell, melanoma or hepatocellular carcinoma were the cancers that dose-escalation patients had. Study-level findings and limits: Patients who responded partially at 0.1-3.0 mg/kg showed clonal expansion ranking among the lowest. Nonresponders included some who also had low normalized T-cell clonal expansion.

With respect to this clone: As yet, its antigen is unknown.

TCRdb's table, derived via immunoSEQ multiplex PCR, lists solely in-frame clones and lacks some. The repertoire holds tens of thousands of clones, around nine tenths seen once, with under 0.8% in the top ten. Samples were taken at baseline and on day 1 of cycles 4 and 7. V was shortened by 7 bases and J by 12 bases, with 12 bases between the two germline ends. Germline loops: CDR1 SNHLY, CDR2 FYNNEI. The CDR3 contains 11 residues. The clonotype was recovered from an adult with an advanced solid tumor such as melanoma, head and neck, liver or kidney cancer. The gene calls are TRBV2 and TRBJ1-4; no definite D call. The sample was CD4+ or CD8+ T cells sorted from blood, taken in a trial of the OX40 agonist ivuxolimab. CDR3 sequence reads: CASKWGIELFF. CDR3 nucleotide sequence: TGTGCCAGCAAATGGGGTATAGAACTGTTTTTT.